This T cell receptor (beta chain) was identified during a study of cytomegalovirus exposure and HLA in healthy donors. Study as a whole: A preliminary data release comprised 70 million to 95 million unique TCRs obtained from HLA-typed donors.

Healthy donors of bone marrow made up the group. The PCR made use of 60 Vbeta and 13 Jbeta primers. Measured with immunoSEQ multiplex PCR; TCRdb has only the in-frame clones, and not every one. The sample includes about 35,000 clones. Sequencing was done on a sample of PBMCs. This receptor was taken from a man aged 35-49 years in good health and CMV-seronegative.

CDR3: CALGQGHQETQYF. In DNA form, the CDR3 reads TGTGCACTTGGACAGGGCCACCAAGAGACCCAGTACTTC. The chain carries TRBV30 and TRBJ2-5, with 8 bases lining up with TRBD1. The V gene's germline CDR1 is GTSNPN and CDR2 SVGIG (reference sequence). The CDR3 totals 13 residues. The full variable domain, its missing parts supplied by reference TRBV30 and TRBJ2-5, is SQTIHQWPATLVQPVGSPLSLECTVEGTSNPNLYWYRQAAGRGLQLLFYSVGIGQISSEVPQNLSASRPQDRQFILSSKKLLLSDSGFYLCALGQGHQETQYFGPGTRLLVL.